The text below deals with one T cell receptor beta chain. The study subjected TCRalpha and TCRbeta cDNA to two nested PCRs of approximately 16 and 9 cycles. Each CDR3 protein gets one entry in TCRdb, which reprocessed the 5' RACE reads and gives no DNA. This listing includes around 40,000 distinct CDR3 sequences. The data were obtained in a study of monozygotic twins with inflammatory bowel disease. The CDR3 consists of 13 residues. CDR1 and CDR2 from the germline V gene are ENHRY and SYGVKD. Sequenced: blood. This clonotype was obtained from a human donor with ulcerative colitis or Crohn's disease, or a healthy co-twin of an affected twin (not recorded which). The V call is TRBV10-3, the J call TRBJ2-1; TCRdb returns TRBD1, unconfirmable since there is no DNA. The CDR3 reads CAISEGVANEQFF.